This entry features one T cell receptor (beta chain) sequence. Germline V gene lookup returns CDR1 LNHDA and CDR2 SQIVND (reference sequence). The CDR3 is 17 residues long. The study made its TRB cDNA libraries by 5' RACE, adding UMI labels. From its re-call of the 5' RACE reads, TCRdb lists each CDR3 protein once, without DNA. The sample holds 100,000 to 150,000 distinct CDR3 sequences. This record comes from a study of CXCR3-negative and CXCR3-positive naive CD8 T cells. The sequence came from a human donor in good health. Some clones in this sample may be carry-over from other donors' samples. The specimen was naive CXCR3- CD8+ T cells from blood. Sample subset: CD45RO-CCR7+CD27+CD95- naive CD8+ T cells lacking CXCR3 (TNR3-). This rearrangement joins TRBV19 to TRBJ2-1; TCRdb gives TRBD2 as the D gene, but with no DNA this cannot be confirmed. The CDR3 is CASSIGSGGASGDEQFF.